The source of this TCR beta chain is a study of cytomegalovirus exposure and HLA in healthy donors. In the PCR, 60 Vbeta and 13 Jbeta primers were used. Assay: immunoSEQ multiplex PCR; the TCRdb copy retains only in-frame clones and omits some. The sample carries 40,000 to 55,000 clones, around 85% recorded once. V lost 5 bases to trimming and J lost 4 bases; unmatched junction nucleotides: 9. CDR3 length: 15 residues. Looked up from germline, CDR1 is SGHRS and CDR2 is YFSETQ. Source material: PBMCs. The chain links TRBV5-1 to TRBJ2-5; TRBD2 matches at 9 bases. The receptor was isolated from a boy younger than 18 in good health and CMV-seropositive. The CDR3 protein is CASRPSAGGLETQYF. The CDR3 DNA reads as TGCGCCAGCAGGCCTTCCGCGGGGGGGCTAGAGACCCAGTACTTC. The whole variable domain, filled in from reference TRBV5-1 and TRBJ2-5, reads KAGVTQTPRYLIKTRGQQVTLSCSPISGHRSVSWYQQTPGQGLQFLFEYFSETQRNKGNFPGRFSGRQFSNSRSEMNVSTLELGDSALYLCASRPSAGGLETQYFGPGTRLLVL.